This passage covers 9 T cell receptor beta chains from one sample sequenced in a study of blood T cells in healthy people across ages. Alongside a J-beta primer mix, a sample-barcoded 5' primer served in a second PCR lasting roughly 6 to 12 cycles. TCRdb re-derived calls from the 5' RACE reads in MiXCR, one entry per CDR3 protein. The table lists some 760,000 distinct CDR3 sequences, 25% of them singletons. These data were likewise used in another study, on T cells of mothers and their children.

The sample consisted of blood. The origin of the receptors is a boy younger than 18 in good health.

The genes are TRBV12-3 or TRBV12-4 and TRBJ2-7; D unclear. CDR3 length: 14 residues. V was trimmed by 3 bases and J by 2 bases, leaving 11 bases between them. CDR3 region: CASSFEANTYEQYF. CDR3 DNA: TGTGCCAGCAGTTTTGAAGCGAACACCTACGAGCAGTACTTC.

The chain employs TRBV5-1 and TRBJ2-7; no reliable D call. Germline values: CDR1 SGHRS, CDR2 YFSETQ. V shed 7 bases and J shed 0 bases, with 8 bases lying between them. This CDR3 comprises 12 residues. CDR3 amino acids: CASSDDSYEQYF. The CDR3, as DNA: TGCGCCAGCTCGGACGACTCCTACGAGCAGTACTTC.

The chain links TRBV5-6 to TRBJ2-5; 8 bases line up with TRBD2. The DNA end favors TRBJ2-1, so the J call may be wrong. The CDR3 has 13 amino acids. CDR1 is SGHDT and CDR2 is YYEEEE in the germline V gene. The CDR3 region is CASSSNLLAGQFF. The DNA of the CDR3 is TGTGCCAGCAGCTCGAACCTGCTAGCGGGTCAGTTCTTC.

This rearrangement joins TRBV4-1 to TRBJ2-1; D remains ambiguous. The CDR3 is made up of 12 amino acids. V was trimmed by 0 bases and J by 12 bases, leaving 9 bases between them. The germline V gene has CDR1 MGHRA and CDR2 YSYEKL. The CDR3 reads CASSQDRAVQFF. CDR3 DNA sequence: TGCGCCAGCAGCCAAGATCGGGCAGTGCAGTTCTTC.

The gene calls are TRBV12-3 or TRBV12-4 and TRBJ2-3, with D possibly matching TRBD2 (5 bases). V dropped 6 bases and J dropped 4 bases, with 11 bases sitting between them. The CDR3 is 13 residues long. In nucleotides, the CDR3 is TGTGCCAGCAGCCCCCTAGCAGCAGATACGCAGTATTTT. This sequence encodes CASSPLAADTQYF.

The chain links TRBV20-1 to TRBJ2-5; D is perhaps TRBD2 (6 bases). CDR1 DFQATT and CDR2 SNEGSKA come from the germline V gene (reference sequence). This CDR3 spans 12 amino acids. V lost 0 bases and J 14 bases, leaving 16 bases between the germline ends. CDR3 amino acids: CSARDLGGTVYF. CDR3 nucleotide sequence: TGCAGTGCTAGAGATCTTGGCGGGACTGTTTACTTC.

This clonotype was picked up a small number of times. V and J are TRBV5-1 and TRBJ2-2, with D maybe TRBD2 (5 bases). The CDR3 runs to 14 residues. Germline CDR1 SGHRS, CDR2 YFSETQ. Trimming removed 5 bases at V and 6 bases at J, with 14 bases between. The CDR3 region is CASRRDVDAGELFF. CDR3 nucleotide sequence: TGCGCCAGCAGGAGGGATGTGGACGCCGGGGAGCTGTTTTTT.

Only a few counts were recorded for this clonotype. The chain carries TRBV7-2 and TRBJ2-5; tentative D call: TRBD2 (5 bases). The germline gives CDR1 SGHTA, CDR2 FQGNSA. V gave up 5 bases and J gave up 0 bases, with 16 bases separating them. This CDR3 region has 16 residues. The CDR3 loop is CASSRPADSHQETQYF. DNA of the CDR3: TGTGCCAGCAGCCGCCCGGCGGACTCACACCAAGAGACCCAGTACTTC.

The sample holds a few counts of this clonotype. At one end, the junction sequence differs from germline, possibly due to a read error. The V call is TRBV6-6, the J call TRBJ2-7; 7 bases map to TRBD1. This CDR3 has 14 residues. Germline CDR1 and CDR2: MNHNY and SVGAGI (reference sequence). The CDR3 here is CASTYTGAGYEQYF. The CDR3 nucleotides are TGCGCCAGCACCTATACAGGGGCTGGCTACGAGCAGTACTTC.